This is a list of T cell receptor beta chains from one sample in a study of blood T cell repertoires in COVID-19. Sequencing was performed with immunoSEQ multiplex PCR; in TCRdb, only in-frame clones are kept and a portion is missing. The table includes 250,000 or so clones, about nine tenths detected once. Specimen: peripheral blood. The receptors stem from a woman between 40 and 55 years old who had recovered from COVID-19. The CDR3 runs from the conserved cysteine through the conserved F or W. D genes are given only for firm matches.

d_call	j_call	v_call	cdr3_aa	cdr3_nt
TRBD2	TRBJ2-1	TRBV29-1	CSVHSGSSYNEQFF	TGCAGCGTCCATAGCGGGAGCTCCTACAATGAGCAGTTCTTC
TRBD2	TRBJ2-2	TRBV7-9	CASSPGTSGDSNTGELFF	TGTGCCAGCAGCCCCGGGACTAGCGGGGATTCGAACACCGGGGAGCTGTTTTTT
TRBD2	TRBJ2-1	TRBV27	CASSLLAGGSEQFF	TGTGCCAGCAGTTTACTAGCGGGGGGATCCGAGCAGTTCTTC
.	TRBJ1-3	TRBV29-1	CSAEFGFSGNTIYF	TGCAGCGCAGAATTCGGTTTCTCTGGAAACACCATATATTTT
TRBD2	TRBJ2-3	TRBV7-8	CASSLIAGGDTQYF	TGTGCCAGCAGCTTAATAGCGGGAGGGGATACGCAGTATTTT
TRBD2	TRBJ2-7	TRBV27	CASSLGTSGSYEQYF	TGTGCCAGCAGCCTGGGGACTAGCGGATCCTACGAGCAGTACTTC
.	TRBJ1-1	TRBV30	CAWNWRGHLAFF	TGTGCCTGGAACTGGCGGGGGCATTTAGCTTTCTTT
.	TRBJ2-5	TRBV30	CAWRQYQETQYF	TGTGCCTGGAGGCAGTACCAAGAGACCCAGTACTTC
.	TRBJ2-7	TRBV29-1	CSVAQGSLDEQYF	TGCAGCGTTGCTCAGGGATCTTTAGACGAGCAGTACTTC
TRBD2	TRBJ2-3	TRBV24-1	CATSDPLAGDTDTQYF	TGTGCCACCAGTGATCCGCTAGCGGGAGACACAGATACGCAGTATTTT
TRBD2	TRBJ2-1	TRBV27	CASRFSGIYNEQFF	TGTGCCAGCAGATTCAGCGGGATCTACAATGAGCAGTTCTTC
TRBD2	TRBJ2-5	TRBV25-1	CASSPGGFSVQETQYF	TGTGCCAGCAGCCCGGGGGGGTTTTCGGTGCAAGAGACCCAGTACTTC
TRBD1	TRBJ2-5	TRBV19	CASSIGTGVETQYF	TGTGCCAGTAGTATAGGGACAGGGGTGGAGACCCAGTACTTC